This TCR beta chain was retrieved from a study of blood T cell repertoires in COVID-19. Looking at the study overall: From the United States, Italy and Spain came samples of acute and convalescent COVID-19. The analysed material was cDNA or gDNA that came from T cells, B-cell-depleted T cells, or PBMCs.

Per the original methods: For nucleated cells, counts were estimated from reference gene primer amplification. Repertoires were generated with immunoSEQ multiplex PCR, while TCRdb's copy carries only in-frame clones and drops some. V, J and clone size are taken as reported in that table, and D and trimming were inferred from the DNA itself. The sample yields tens of thousands of clones, more than 80% seen once. This clone was detected only a few times. The CDR3 has 15 residues. V trimming: 0 bases; J trimming: 4 bases; junction bases outside the gene matches: 2. The germline V gene has CDR1 SGHNT and CDR2 YYREEE (reference sequence).

This chain joins TRBV5-4 and TRBJ2-2; 8 nucleotides agree with TRBD2. This receptor was obtained from a man aged 25 to 45 with acute or convalescent COVID-19. The sample taken for sequencing was peripheral blood. CDR3 in amino acids: CASSLGAGATGELFF. CDR3 nucleotide sequence: TGTGCCAGCAGCTTGGGAGCGGGAGCCACCGGGGAGCTGTTTTTT. Variable domain in full (rest from reference TRBV5-4 and TRBJ2-2): ETGVTQSPTHLIKTRGQQVTLRCSSQSGHNTVSWYQQALGQGPQFIFQYYREEENGRGNFPPRFSGLQFPNYSSELNVNALELDDSALYLCASSLGAGATGELFFGEGSRLTVL.